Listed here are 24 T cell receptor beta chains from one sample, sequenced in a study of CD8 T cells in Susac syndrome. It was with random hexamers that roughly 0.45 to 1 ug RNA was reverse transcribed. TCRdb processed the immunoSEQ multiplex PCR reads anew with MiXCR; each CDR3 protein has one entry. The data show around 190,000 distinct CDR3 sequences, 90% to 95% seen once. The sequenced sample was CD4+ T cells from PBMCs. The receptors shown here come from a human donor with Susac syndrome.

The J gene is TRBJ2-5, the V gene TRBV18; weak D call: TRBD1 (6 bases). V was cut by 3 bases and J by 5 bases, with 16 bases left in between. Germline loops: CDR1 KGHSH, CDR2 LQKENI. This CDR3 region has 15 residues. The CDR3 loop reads CASSPNQGRGETQYF. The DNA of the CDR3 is TGTGCCAGCTCACCGAACCAGGGGCGAGGGGAGACCCAGTACTTC.

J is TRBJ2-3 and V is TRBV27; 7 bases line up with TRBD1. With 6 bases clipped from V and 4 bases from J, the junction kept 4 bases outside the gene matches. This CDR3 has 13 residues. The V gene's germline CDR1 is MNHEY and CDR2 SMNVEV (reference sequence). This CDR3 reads CASRQGEADTQYF. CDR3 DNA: TGTGCCAGCAGGCAGGGGGAAGCAGATACGCAGTATTTT.

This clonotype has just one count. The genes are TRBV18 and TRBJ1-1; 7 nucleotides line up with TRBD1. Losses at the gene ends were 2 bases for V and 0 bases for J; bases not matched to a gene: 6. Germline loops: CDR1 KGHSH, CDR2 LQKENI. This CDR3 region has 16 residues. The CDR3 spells CASSPGTAKVNTEAFF. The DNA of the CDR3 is TGTGCCAGCTCACCAGGGACAGCTAAGGTGAACACTGAAGCTTTCTTT. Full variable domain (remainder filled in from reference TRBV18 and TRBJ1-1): NAGVMQNPRHLVRRRGQEARLRCSPMKGHSHVYWYRQLPEEGLKFMVYLQKENIIDESGMPKERFSAEFPKEGPSILRIQQVVRGDSAAYFCASSPGTAKVNTEAFFGQGTRLTVV.

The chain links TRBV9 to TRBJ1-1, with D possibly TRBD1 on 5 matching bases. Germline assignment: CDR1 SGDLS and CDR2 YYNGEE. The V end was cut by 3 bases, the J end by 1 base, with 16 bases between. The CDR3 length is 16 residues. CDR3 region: CASSAGQVRPNTEAFF. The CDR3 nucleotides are TGTGCCAGCAGCGCGGGGCAGGTTCGTCCGAACACTGAAGCTTTCTTT.

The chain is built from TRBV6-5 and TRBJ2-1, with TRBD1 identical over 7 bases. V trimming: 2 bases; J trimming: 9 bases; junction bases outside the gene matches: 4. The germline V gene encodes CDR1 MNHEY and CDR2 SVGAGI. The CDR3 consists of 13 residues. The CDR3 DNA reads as TGTGCCAGCAGTTACCCGGGGACAGCTGAGCAGTTCTTC. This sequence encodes CASSYPGTAEQFF.

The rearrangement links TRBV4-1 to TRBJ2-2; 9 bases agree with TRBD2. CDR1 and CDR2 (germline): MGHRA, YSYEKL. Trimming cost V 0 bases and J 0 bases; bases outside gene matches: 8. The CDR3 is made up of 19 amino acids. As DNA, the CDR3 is TGCGCCAGCAGCCAAGATCAGGATAGCGGGGGTCCGAACACCGGGGAGCTGTTTTTT. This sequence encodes CASSQDQDSGGPNTGELFF.

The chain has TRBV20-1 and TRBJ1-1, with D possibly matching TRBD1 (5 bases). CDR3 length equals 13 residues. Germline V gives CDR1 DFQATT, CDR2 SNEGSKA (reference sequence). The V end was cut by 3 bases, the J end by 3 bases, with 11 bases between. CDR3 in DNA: TGCAGTGCTAGTGCGGGAGGGGACACTGAAGCTTTCTTT. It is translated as CSASAGGDTEAFF.

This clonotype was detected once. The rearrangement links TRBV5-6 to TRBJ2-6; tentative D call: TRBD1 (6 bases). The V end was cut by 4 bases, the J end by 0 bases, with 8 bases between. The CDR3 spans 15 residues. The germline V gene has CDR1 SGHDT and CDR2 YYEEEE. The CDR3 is CASSRDISGANVLTF. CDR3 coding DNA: TGTGCCAGCAGCCGGGACATCTCTGGGGCCAACGTCCTGACTTTC.

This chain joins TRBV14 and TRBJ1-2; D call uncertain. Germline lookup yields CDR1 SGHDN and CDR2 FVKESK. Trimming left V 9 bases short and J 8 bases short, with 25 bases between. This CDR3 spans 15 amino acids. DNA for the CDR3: TGTGCCAGTGGAGAGTCCGGCAGGCCCTCCGGCGGCTACACCTTC. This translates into CASGESGRPSGGYTF.

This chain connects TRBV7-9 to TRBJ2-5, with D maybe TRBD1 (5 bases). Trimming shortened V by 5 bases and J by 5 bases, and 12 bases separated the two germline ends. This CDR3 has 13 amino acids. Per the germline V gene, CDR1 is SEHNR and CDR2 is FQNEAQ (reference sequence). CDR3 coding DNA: TGTGCCAGCAGCAGCAGGGTATGGGAGACCCAGTACTTC. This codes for CASSSRVWETQYF. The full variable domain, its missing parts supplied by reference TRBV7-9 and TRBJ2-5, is DTGVSQNPRHKITKRGQNVTFRCDPISEHNRLYWYRQTLGQGPEFLTYFQNEAQLEKSRLLSDRFSAERPKGSFSTLEIQRTEQGDSAMYLCASSSRVWETQYFGPGTRLLVL.

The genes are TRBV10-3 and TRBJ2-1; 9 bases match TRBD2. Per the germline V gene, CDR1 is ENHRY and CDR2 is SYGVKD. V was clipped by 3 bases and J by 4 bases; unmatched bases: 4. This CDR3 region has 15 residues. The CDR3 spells CAISERTSEYNEQFF. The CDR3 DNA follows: TGTGCCATCAGTGAAAGGACTAGCGAGTACAATGAGCAGTTCTTC.

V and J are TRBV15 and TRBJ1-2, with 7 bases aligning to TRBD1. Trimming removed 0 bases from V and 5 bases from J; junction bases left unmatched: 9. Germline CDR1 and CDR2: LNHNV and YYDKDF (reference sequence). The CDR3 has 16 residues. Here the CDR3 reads CATSRDAGTVKYGYTF. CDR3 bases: TGTGCCACCAGCAGAGATGCCGGGACAGTAAAGTATGGCTACACCTTC.

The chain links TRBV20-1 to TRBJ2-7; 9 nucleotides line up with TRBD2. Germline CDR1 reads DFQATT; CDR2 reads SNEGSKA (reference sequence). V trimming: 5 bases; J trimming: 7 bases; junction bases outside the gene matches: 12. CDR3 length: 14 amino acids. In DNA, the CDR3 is TGCAGTGCTCTCCTGGGCGGGGGGGTAGAGGAGCAGTACTTC. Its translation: CSALLGGGVEEQYF.

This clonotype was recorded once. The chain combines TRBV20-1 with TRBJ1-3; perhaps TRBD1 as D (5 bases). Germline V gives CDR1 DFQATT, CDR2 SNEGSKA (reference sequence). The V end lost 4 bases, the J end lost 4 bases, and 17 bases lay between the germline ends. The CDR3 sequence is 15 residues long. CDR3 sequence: CSAKSMGVPGNTIYF. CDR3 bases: TGCAGTGCTAAAAGCATGGGGGTCCCCGGAAACACCATATATTTT.

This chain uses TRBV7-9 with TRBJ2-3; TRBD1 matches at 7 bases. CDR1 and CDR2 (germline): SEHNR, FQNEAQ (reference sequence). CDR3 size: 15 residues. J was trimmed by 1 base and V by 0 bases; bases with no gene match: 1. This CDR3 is CASSLAGTGTDTQYF. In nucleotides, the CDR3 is TGTGCCAGCAGCTTAGCTGGGACAGGCACAGATACGCAGTATTTT.

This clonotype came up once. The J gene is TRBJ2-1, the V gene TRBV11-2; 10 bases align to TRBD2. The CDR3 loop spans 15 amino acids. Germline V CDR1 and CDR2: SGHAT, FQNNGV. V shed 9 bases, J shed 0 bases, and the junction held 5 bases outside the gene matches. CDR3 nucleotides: TGTGCCAGTCAACTAGCGGGGAGCTCCTACAATGAGCAGTTCTTC. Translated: CASQLAGSSYNEQFF.

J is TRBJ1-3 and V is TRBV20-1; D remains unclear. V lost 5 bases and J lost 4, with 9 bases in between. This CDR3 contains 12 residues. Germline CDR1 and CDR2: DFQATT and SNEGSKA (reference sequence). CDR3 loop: CSAGRVGNTIYF. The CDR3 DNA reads TGCAGTGCTGGTAGGGTAGGAAACACCATATATTTT.

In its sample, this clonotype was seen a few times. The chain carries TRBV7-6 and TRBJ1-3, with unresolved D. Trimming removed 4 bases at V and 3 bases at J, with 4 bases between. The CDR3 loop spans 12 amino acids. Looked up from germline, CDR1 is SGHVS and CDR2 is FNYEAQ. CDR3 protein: CASSSGGNTIYF. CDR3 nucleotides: TGTGCCAGCAGCTCCGGTGGAAACACCATATATTTT.

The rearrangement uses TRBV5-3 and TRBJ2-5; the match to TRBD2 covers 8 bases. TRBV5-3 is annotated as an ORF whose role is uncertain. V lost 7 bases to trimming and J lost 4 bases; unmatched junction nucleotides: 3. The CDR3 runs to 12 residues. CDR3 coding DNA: TGTGCCAGACGGACTAGCTTAGAGACCCAGTACTTC. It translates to CARRTSLETQYF.

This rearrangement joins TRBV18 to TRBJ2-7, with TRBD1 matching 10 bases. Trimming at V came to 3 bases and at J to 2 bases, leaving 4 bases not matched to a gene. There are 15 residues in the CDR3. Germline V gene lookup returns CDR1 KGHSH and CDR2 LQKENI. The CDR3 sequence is CASSPGTGVPYEQYF. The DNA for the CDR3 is TGTGCCAGCTCACCTGGGACAGGGGTGCCCTACGAGCAGTACTTC.

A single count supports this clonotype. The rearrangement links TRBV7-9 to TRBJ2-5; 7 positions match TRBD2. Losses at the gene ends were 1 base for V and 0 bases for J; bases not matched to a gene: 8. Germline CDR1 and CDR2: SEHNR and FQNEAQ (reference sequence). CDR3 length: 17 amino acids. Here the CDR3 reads CASSLGIAAGDQETQYF. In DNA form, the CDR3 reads TGTGCCAGCAGCTTAGGGATAGCGGCGGGGGACCAAGAGACCCAGTACTTC.

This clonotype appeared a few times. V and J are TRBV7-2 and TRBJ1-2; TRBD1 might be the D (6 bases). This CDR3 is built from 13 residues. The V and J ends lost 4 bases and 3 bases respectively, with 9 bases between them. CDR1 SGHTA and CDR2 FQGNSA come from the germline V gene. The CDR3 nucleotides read TGTGCCAGCAGCTCACAGGGATACTATGGCTACACCTTC. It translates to CASSSQGYYGYTF.

The CDR3 nucleotides read TGCGCCAGCAGCGGAGGGGCAGGGGGAGCGGGAGAGACCCAGTACTTC. Protein product: CASSGGAGGAGETQYF. J is TRBJ2-5 and V is TRBV5-1, with D tentatively TRBD1 (7 bases). Germline V lookup: CDR1 SGHRS, CDR2 YFSETQ. The CDR3 runs to 16 residues. V was pared by 4 bases and J by 4 bases, with 20 bases between.

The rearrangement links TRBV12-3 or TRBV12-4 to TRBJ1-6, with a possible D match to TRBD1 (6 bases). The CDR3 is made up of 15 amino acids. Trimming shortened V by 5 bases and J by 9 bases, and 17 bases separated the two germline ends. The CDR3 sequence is CASSAGTIGISPLHF. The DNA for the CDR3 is TGTGCCAGCAGTGCCGGGACAATAGGAATTTCACCCCTCCACTTT.